A single sample gave rise to the 28 T cell receptor beta chains below, sequenced in a study of T cell repertoires in cytomegalovirus infection. TCRdb re-derived calls from the reads in MiXCR, one entry per CDR3 protein. Of hundreds of thousands of distinct CDR3 sequences in the sample, around 11% were seen once. The specimen sequenced was PBMCs. These receptors were collected from a human donor in good health (CMV status not recorded). Some clones in this sample may be carry-over from other donors' samples.

This chain uses TRBV12-3 or TRBV12-4 with TRBJ1-5, with D possibly being TRBD1 (6 bases). The CDR3 covers 15 residues. V lost 5 bases to trimming and J lost 6 bases, with 17 bases between them. In nucleotides, the CDR3 is TGTGCCAGCAGTCTCGGACAGCCGACGGGTCAGCCCCAGCATTTT. This gives the protein CASSLGQPTGQPQHF.

This clonotype appeared many times. V and J are TRBV7-3 and TRBJ2-5, with TRBD2 matching 14 bases. Germline assignment: CDR1 SGHTA and CDR2 FQGTGA. V lost 5 bases and J lost 5; bases outside the gene matches: 4. This CDR3 has 15 residues. The chain's CDR3 is CASSQGLAGEETQYF. The CDR3 DNA is TGTGCCAGCAGCCAGGGACTAGCGGGAGAGGAGACCCAGTACTTC.

V and J are TRBV27 and TRBJ2-4; D uncertain. Trimming stripped 5 bases from V and 1 base from J, with 12 bases between. The CDR3 consists of 15 residues. Germline assignment: CDR1 MNHEY and CDR2 SMNVEV (reference sequence). CDR3: CASSTHRLAKNIQYF. CDR3 nucleotides: TGTGCCAGCAGTACGCATCGATTGGCCAAAAACATTCAGTACTTC.

This sequence joins TRBV9 and TRBJ1-3, with D uncertain. With 4 bases removed from V and 4 bases from J, the gap between germline ends came to 9 bases. The germline V gene has CDR1 SGDLS and CDR2 YYNGEE. The CDR3 runs 13 residues. The CDR3 here is CASSTPVGNTIYF. The CDR3 DNA sequence: TGTGCCAGCAGCACCCCGGTGGGAAACACCATATATTTT.

A few counts support this clonotype. The J gene is TRBJ2-2, the V gene TRBV5-6, with TRBD1 identical over 8 bases. J was trimmed by 7 bases and V by 3 bases; bases with no gene match: 2. CDR1 is SGHDT and CDR2 is YYEEEE in the germline V gene. The CDR3 covers 13 residues. This chain's CDR3 is CASSSRGLGELFF. In DNA form, the CDR3 reads TGTGCCAGCAGCTCCAGGGGGCTCGGGGAGCTGTTTTTT.

The rearrangement links TRBV2 to TRBJ2-1, with 7 bases that match TRBD2. CDR3 size: 11 residues. CDR1 SNHLY and CDR2 FYNNEI come from the germline V gene. Trimming at V came to 4 bases and at J to 14 bases, leaving 5 bases not matched to a gene. The CDR3 spells CASSVSGIKFF. The CDR3 DNA reads TGTGCCAGCAGTGTGAGCGGGATAAAGTTCTTC.

There are many counts of this clonotype. This chain connects TRBV24-1 to TRBJ2-1; D may be TRBD2 (6 bases). The germline V gene has CDR1 KGHDR and CDR2 SFDVKD. V lost 5 bases, J lost 0 bases, and 16 bases lay in between. The CDR3 runs to 17 residues. The DNA of the CDR3 is TGTGCCACCAGTGGACCCTATGACGGGAGCTCCTACAATGAGCAGTTCTTC. As protein: CATSGPYDGSSYNEQFF.

This clonotype was seen ten or more times. This sequence joins TRBV7-8 and TRBJ1-2; D might be TRBD1 (5 bases). This CDR3 is 13 amino acids long. The germline CDR1 and CDR2 sequences are SGHVS and FQNEAQ. Trimming took off 2 bases at V and 8 bases at J, with 12 bases between the two ends. This CDR3 reads CASSLRQRGGYTF. CDR3 nucleotide sequence: TGTGCCAGCAGCTTACGGCAAAGGGGCGGCTACACCTTC.

As regards this clonotype: Germline is not matched at one junction end, which may reflect a read error. This chain uses TRBV5-4 with TRBJ1-2; 9 bases fit TRBD1. Germline loops: CDR1 SGHNT, CDR2 YYREEE (reference sequence). The CDR3 runs to 17 residues. The CDR3 DNA follows: TGTGCCAGCAGCGACGGACAGGGGCCCGTTAATACCTATGGCTACTCCTTC. This sequence encodes CASSDGQGPVNTYGYSF.

This clonotype occurred many times. This chain links TRBV7-9 with TRBJ1-1, with TRBD1 matching over 9 bases. This CDR3 contains 14 residues. The germline gives CDR1 SEHNR, CDR2 FQNEAQ (reference sequence). The V gene end was trimmed by 4 bases and the J gene end by 5 bases; junction bases not matched to a gene: 5. The CDR3 loop is CASSSGTGITEAFF. CDR3 sequence (DNA): TGTGCCAGCAGCTCCGGGACAGGGATAACTGAAGCTTTCTTT.

This clonotype was recorded at least ten times. This sequence joins TRBV23-1 and TRBJ2-3, with D perhaps TRBD1 (7 bases). TRBV23-1 is annotated as an ORF whose role is uncertain. This CDR3 contains 17 residues. Trimming cost V 6 bases and J 0 bases, with 19 bases left between them. For the CDR3, the DNA is TGCGCCAGCAGCCAAGGACAGGAGGGTCGGAGCACAGATACGCAGTATTTT. Translating gives CASSQGQEGRSTDTQYF.

The chain joins TRBV3-1 to TRBJ1-1, with D maybe TRBD1 (5 bases). V was pared by 0 bases and J by 6 bases, with 20 bases between. Per the germline V gene, CDR1 is LGHDT and CDR2 is YNNKEL (reference sequence). CDR3 length: 17 amino acids. As DNA, the CDR3 is TGTGCCAGCAGCCAAGATCTCGGGGGGGGAGTGTTCCCTGAAGCTTTCTTT. Translated: CASSQDLGGGVFPEAFF.

In this sample, this clonotype turned up many times. The V and J genes are TRBV6-5 and TRBJ2-7; D unclear. Deletions cut 0 bases from V and 9 bases from J, with 18 bases between. The CDR3 loop spans 15 amino acids. Germline V gene data show CDR1 as MNHEY and CDR2 as SVGAGI. The CDR3 bases are TGTGCCAGCAGTTACTCGGTTGGGGATGTACGCGGGCAGTACTTC. Its translation: CASSYSVGDVRGQYF.

This clonotype showed up many times. The rearrangement joins TRBV19 to TRBJ1-5; D uncertain. Trimming pared 9 bases from V and 0 bases from J, leaving 15 bases between. The CDR3 has 15 residues. Germline lookup yields CDR1 LNHDA and CDR2 SQIVND (reference sequence). CDR3 bases: TGTGCCAGCACGCAGAAGCCGAATAGCAATCAGCCCCAGCATTTT. Translating it yields CASTQKPNSNQPQHF.

This clonotype was detected only a few times. V usage is TRBV6-5 and J usage is TRBJ2-7, with D tentatively TRBD1 or TRBD2 (7 bases each). This CDR3 spans 14 amino acids. The germline CDR1 and CDR2 sequences are MNHEY and SVGAGI. V was pared by 6 bases and J by 4 bases, with 16 bases between. The CDR3 is CASRMGGGLYEQYF. For the CDR3, the DNA is TGTGCCAGCAGAATGGGAGGGGGCTTGTACGAGCAGTACTTC.

Ten or more counts support this clonotype. This rearrangement joins TRBV7-6 to TRBJ1-4, with D perhaps matching TRBD1 (5 bases). V shed 5 bases and J shed 2 bases, with 18 bases lying between them. Germline values: CDR1 SGHVS, CDR2 FNYEAQ. The CDR3 length is 17 residues. The CDR3 DNA is TGTGCCAGCAGCCTCCAGGGCGGTCCTGGGACTAATGAAAAACTGTTTTTT. Its translation: CASSLQGGPGTNEKLFF.

At least ten counts were recorded for this clonotype. The chain combines TRBV9 with TRBJ2-1; TRBD2 agrees at 9 bases. The germline CDR1 and CDR2 sequences are SGDLS and YYNGEE. The trim removed 5 bases at V and 5 bases at J, leaving 20 bases unmatched. The CDR3 runs to 19 residues. CDR3 sequence reads: CASSSGRREGPIFHNEQFF. The CDR3 DNA sequence: TGTGCCAGCAGTTCGGGGCGGCGGGAGGGCCCTATCTTCCACAATGAGCAGTTCTTC.

This clonotype was recorded many times. This chain connects TRBV11-2 to TRBJ2-2; no definite D call. The CDR3 covers 14 residues. The V end lost 1 base, the J end lost 4 bases, and 7 bases lay between the germline ends. The V gene's germline CDR1 is SGHAT and CDR2 FQNNGV. The DNA of the CDR3 is TGTGCCAGCAGCTTAGCGACGACCACCGGGGAGCTGTTTTTT. This translates into CASSLATTTGELFF. The complete variable domain, with remaining parts taken from reference TRBV11-2 and TRBJ2-2, reads EAGVAQSPRYKIIEKRQSVAFWCNPISGHATLYWYQQILGQGPKLLIQFQNNGVVDDSQLPKDRFSAERLKGVDSTLKIQPAKLEDSAVYLCASSLATTTGELFFGEGSRLTVL.

This clonotype has a handful of counts. The chain combines TRBV20-1 with TRBJ1-6, with D possibly matching TRBD1 (6 bases). V lost 4 bases, J lost 0 bases, and 10 bases lay in between. This CDR3 spans 15 amino acids. Germline V gene data show CDR1 as DFQATT and CDR2 as SNEGSKA (reference sequence). The CDR3 loop reads CSAIIGGSYNSPLHF. The CDR3 DNA reads TGCAGTGCTATTATAGGGGGCTCCTATAATTCACCCCTCCACTTT.

This clonotype was counted ten times or more. The V and J genes are TRBV7-2 and TRBJ2-2; no reliable D call. The V end was cut by 5 bases, the J end by 5 bases, with 6 bases between. This CDR3 is 12 amino acids long. The germline CDR1 and CDR2 sequences are SGHTA and FQGNSA. CDR3 sequence: CASSEPTGELFF. In nucleotides, the CDR3 is TGTGCCAGCAGCGAACCTACCGGGGAGCTGTTTTTT.

At least ten counts were recorded for this clonotype. V gene TRBV27 combines with J gene TRBJ1-1; 10 positions agree with TRBD1. Germline V lookup: CDR1 MNHEY, CDR2 SMNVEV (reference sequence). V was clipped by 6 bases and J by 4 bases; unmatched bases: 5. The CDR3 totals 14 residues. CDR3 residues: CASRIGQGGTEAFF. As DNA, the CDR3 is TGTGCCAGCAGGATCGGACAGGGGGGCACTGAAGCTTTCTTT.

The chain uses TRBV6-2 or TRBV6-3 and TRBJ2-1; no clear D. The CDR3 length is 14 residues. Trimming shortened V by 5 bases and J by 5 bases, and 13 bases separated the two germline ends. The germline CDR1 and CDR2 sequences are MNHEY and SVGEGT. Written as DNA, the CDR3 is TGTGCCAGCAGTCCCGCCAAGTCCAACAATGAGCAGTTCTTC. Translation: CASSPAKSNNEQFF.

The chain has TRBV28 and TRBJ2-5; D possibly matches TRBD1 or TRBD2 (5 bases each). The CDR3 runs 15 residues. CDR1 MDHEN and CDR2 SYDVKM come from the germline V gene. With 9 bases removed from V and 10 bases from J, the gap between germline ends came to 27 bases. This chain's CDR3 is CASLGVGATKRDQYF. DNA of the CDR3: TGTGCCAGTTTGGGGGTCGGTGCTACCAAGAGAGACCAGTACTTC.

The V call is TRBV12-5, the J call TRBJ2-7; D is possibly TRBD1 or TRBD2 (7 bases each). V was trimmed by 1 base and J by 5 bases, leaving 15 bases between them. Per the germline V gene, CDR1 is LGHNT and CDR2 is FRNRAP. The CDR3 runs to 15 residues. This CDR3 is CASGLGLGGTDEQYF. In DNA form, the CDR3 reads TGTGCTAGTGGTTTGGGCCTCGGGGGGACAGACGAGCAGTACTTC. Complete variable domain (other parts from reference TRBV12-5 and TRBJ2-7): DARVTQTPRHKVTEMGQEVTMRCQPILGHNTVFWYRQTMMQGLELLAYFRNRAPLDDSGMPKDRFSAEMPDATLATLKIQPSEPRDSAVYFCASGLGLGGTDEQYFGPGTRLTVT.

This clonotype was seen ten or more times. The gene calls are TRBV25-1 and TRBJ1-2; no reliable D call. Trimming took 7 bases from V and 2 from J, leaving 5 bases between them. The germline gives CDR1 MGHDK, CDR2 SYGVNS. The CDR3 runs 11 residues. The CDR3 region is CASNGNYGYTF. The CDR3 bases are TGTGCCAGCAACGGGAACTATGGCTACACCTTC.

This clonotype was observed a few times. The chain recombines TRBV28 with TRBJ1-2, with 7 bases that match TRBD1. Germline CDR1 reads MDHEN; CDR2 reads SYDVKM. V trimming: 7 bases; J trimming: 7 bases; junction bases outside the gene matches: 18. The CDR3 is made up of 16 amino acids. This CDR3 is CASNSVRDSWKPGYTF. CDR3 DNA: TGTGCCAGCAATTCTGTGAGGGACAGCTGGAAACCTGGCTACACCTTC.

Many counts were recorded for this clonotype. The gene calls are TRBV10-3 and TRBJ1-5; perhaps TRBD1 as D (6 bases). Germline-derived CDR1 and CDR2 are ENHRY and SYGVKD. Trimming took 10 bases from V and 2 from J, leaving 12 bases between them. The CDR3 totals 13 residues. The CDR3: CATRAGGNQPQHF. The CDR3 coding sequence is TGTGCCACCAGAGCAGGGGGCAATCAGCCCCAGCATTTT.

This clonotype was picked up many times. The chain is built from TRBV28 and TRBJ1-2; TRBD1 matches 8 bases. The V gene's germline CDR1 is MDHEN and CDR2 SYDVKM. The V gene end was trimmed by 2 bases and the J gene end by 8 bases; junction bases not matched to a gene: 7. CDR3 size: 14 residues. The CDR3 DNA reads TGTGCCAGCAGTTTAATCAGGGGGCTGGGGGGCTACACCTTC. Translating it yields CASSLIRGLGGYTF.